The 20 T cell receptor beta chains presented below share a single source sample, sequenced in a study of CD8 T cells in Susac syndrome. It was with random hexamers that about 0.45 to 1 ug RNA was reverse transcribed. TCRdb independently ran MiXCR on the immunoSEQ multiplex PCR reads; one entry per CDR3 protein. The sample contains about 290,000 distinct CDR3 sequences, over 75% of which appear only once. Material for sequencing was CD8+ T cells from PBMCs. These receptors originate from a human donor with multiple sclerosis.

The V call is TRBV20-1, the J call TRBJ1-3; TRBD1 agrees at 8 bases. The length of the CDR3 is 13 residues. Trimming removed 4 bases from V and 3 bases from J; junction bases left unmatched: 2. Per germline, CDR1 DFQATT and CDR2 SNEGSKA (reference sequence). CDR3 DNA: TGCAGTGCTACAGGGACAGGTGGAAACACCATATATTTT. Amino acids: CSATGTGGNTIYF.

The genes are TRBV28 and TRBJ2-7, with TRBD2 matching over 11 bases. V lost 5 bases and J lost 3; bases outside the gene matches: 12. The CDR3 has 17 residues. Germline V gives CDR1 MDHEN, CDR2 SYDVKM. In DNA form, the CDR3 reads TGTGCCAGCAGTCCTCCGTCGGGACTAGCGGTGGGCTACGAGCAGTACTTC. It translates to CASSPPSGLAVGYEQYF. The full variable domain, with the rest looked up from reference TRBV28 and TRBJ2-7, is DVKVTQSSRYLVKRTGEKVFLECVQDMDHENMFWYRQDPGLGLRLIYFSYDVKMKEKGDIPEGYSVSREKKERFSLILESASTNQTSMYLCASSPPSGLAVGYEQYFGPGTRLTVT.

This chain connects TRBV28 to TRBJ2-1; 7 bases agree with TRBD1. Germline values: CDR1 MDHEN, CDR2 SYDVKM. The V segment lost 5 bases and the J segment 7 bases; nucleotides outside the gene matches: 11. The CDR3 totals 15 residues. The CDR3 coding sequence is TGTGCCAGCAGTCCCCACAGGGGAGATTGGAATGAGCAGTTCTTC. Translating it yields CASSPHRGDWNEQFF.

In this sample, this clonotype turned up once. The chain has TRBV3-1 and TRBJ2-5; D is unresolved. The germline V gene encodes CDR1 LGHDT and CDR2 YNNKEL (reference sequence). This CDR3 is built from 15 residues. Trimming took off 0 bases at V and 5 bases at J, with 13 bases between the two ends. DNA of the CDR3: TGTGCCAGCAGCCAAGAGAAGGGTATTTTGGAGACCCAGTACTTC. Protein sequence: CASSQEKGILETQYF.

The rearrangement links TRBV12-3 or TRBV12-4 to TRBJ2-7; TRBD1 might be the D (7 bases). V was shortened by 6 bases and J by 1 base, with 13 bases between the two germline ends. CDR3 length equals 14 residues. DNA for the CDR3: TGTGCCAGCAGGGCGGGACAGCAGTCCTACGAGCAGTACTTC. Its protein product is CASRAGQQSYEQYF.

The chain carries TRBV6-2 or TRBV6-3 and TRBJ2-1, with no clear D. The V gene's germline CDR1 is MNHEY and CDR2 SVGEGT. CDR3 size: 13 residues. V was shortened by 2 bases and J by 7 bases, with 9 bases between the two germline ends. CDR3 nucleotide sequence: TGTGCCAGCAGTTACAACCTGGGTAATGAGCAGTTCTTC. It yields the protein CASSYNLGNEQFF.

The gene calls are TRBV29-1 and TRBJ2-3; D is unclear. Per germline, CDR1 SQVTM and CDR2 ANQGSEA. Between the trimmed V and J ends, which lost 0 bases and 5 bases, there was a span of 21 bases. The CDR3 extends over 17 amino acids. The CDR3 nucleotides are TGCAGCGTTGAAGATCTTTCGGTGGCCGCCTTTGAAGATACGCAGTATTTT. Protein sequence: CSVEDLSVAAFEDTQYF.

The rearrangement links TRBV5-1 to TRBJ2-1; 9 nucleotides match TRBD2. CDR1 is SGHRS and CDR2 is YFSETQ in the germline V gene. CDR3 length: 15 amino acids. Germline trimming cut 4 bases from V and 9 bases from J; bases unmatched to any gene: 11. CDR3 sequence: CASSPWTSDGREQFF. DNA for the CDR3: TGCGCCAGCAGCCCGTGGACTAGCGATGGCCGTGAGCAGTTCTTC.

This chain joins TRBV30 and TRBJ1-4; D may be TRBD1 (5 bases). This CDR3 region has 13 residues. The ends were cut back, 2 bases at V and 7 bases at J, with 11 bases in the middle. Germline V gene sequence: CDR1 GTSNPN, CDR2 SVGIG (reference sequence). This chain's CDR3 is CAWSIWGGEKLFF. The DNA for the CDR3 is TGTGCCTGGAGTATATGGGGCGGTGAAAAACTGTTTTTT.

The CDR3 nucleotides are TGCGCCAGCAGTGAGTCGAATACAGGGGGAATCAATCAGCCCCAGCATTTT. As protein: CASSESNTGGINQPQHF. This chain joins TRBV10-1 and TRBJ1-5; TRBD1 matches at 8 bases. The ends lost 0 bases at V and 3 bases at J; junction bases unmatched: 7. Germline V gene lookup returns CDR1 WNHNN and CDR2 SYGVQD (reference sequence). The CDR3 runs 17 residues.

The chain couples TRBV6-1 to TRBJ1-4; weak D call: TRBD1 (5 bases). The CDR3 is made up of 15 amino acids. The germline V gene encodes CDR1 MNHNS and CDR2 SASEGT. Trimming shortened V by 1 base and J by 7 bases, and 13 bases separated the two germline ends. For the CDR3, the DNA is TGTGCCAGCAGTGAAGAAGTCAGGGTGACTGAAAAACTGTTTTTT. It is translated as CASSEEVRVTEKLFF.

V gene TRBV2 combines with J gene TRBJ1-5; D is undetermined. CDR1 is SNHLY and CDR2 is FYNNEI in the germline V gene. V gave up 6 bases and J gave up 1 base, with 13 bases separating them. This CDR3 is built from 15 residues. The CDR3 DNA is TGTGCCAGCAGGGGTGTTATGGGGAGCAATCAGCCCCAGCATTTT. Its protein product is CASRGVMGSNQPQHF.

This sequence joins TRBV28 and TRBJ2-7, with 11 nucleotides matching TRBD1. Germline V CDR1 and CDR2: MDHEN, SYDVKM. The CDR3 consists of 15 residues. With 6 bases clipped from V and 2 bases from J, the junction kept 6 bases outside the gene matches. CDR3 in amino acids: CASSPVDRGPYEQYF. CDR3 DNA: TGTGCCAGCAGCCCCGTGGACAGGGGGCCCTACGAGCAGTACTTC.

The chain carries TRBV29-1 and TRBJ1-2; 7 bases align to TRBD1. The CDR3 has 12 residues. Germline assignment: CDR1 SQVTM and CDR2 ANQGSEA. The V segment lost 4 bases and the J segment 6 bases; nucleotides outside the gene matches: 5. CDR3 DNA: TGCAGCGTTGGGACAGGAAAGGATGGCTACACCTTC. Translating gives CSVGTGKDGYTF.

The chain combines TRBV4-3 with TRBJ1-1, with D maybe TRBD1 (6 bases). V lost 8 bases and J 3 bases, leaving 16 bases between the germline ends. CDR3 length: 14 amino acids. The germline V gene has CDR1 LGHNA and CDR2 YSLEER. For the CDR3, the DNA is TGCGCCAGCTCAGTGGGGGCCAGAGACACTGAAGCTTTCTTT. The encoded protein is CASSVGARDTEAFF.

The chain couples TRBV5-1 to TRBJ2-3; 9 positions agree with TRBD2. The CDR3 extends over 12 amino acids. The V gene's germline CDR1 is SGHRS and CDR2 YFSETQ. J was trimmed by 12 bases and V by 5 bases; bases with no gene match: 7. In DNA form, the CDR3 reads TGCGCCAGCAGACAAAGCGGGAGGCCACAGTATTTT. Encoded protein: CASRQSGRPQYF.

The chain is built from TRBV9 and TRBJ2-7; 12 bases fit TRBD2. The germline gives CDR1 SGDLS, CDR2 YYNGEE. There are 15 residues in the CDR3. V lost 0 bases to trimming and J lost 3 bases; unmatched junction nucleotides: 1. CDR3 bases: TGTGCCAGCAGCGTAGGACTAGCGGGAGACTACGAGCAGTACTTC. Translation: CASSVGLAGDYEQYF.

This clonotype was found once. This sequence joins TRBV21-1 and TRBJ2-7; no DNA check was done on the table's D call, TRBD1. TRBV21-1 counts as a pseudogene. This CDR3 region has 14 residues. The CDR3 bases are TGTGCCAGCAGCAATCCCCTCGGGAACTACGAGCAGTACTTC. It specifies CASSNPLGNYEQYF.

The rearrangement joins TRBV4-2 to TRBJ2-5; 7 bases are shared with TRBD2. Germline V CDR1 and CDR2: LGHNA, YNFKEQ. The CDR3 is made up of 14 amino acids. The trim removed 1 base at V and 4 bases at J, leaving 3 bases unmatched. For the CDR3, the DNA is TGTGCCAGCAGCCAAGTTTCGGGGGGAGAGACCCAGTACTTC. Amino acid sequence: CASSQVSGGETQYF.

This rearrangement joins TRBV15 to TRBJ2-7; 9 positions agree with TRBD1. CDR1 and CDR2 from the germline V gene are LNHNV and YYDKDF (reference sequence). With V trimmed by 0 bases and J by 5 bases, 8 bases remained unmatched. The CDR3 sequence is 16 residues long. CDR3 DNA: TGTGCCACCAGCAGAGAGCCGGGGACAGGGAACAACGAGCAGTACTTC. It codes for CATSREPGTGNNEQYF.